This T cell receptor (beta chain) was profiled in a study of post-analysis software for immune sequencing data. Study-wide context: Included courses were relapsing-remitting and secondary progressive multiple sclerosis; progressive-relapsing multiple sclerosis was also included.

Unique molecular identifiers were built into the TCR beta cDNA libraries. TCRdb re-analysed the PCR reads in MiXCR, keeping a single row per CDR3 protein. The table shows hundreds of thousands of distinct CDR3 sequences, with 53% occurring only once. Whole-study results and caveats: Batch-mates among the samples co-clustered strongly by F measure. Controls had significantly higher normalized Chao1 diversity than multiple sclerosis patients. Patients showed TRBV5-6, TRBV5-1 and TRBV20-1 among roughly five TRBV segments more frequent than in controls.

V was clipped by 1 base and J by 4 bases; unmatched bases: 5. Germline-derived CDR1 and CDR2 are LNHNV and YYDKDF (reference sequence). The CDR3 length is 15 residues. Note on this clonotype: Its antigen remains unknown.

The receptor was derived from a girl aged 10 to 17 with multiple sclerosis. This chain joins TRBV15 and TRBJ2-7, with 9 bases matching TRBD2. Sequencing was performed on blood. The CDR3 region has the DNA TGTGCCACCAGCAGAGGACTAGCGGAGAATTACGAGCAGTACTTC. It yields the protein CATSRGLAENYEQYF.